Sequencing of this T cell receptor (beta chain) was carried out in a study of molecular identifiers for immune sequencing clone quantification. This clonotype was seen at least ten times. This CDR3 contains 15 residues. Germline CDR1 reads LNHDA; CDR2 reads SQIVND (reference sequence). V was trimmed by 2 bases and J by 0 bases, leaving 5 bases between them. Sorted naive CD8 T cells were those defined as CD8+CD4-CCR7+CD45RA+. For bulk TCR libraries, previously described methods and listed TCR primers were used. TCRdb reanalysed the PCR reads using MiXCR and keeps one entry per CDR3 protein. This sample has 600,000 to 650,000 distinct CDR3 sequences, with around 20% found just once.

This receptor was obtained from a human donor in good health. Some libraries in this study had Jurkat cell RNA spiked in. Material: naive CD8+ T cells from blood, with Jurkat cell RNA spiked in. Subset in this sample: FACS-sorted CD8+CD4-CCR7+CD45RA+ naive T cells. This chain joins TRBV19 and TRBJ2-6, with D unclear. CDR3: CASSITSSGANVLTF. The CDR3, as DNA: TGTGCCAGTAGTATAACGTCCTCTGGGGCCAACGTCCTGACTTTC. The full variable domain, with the rest looked up from reference TRBV19 and TRBJ2-6, is DGGITQSPKYLFRKEGQNVTLSCEQNLNHDAMYWYRQDPGQGLRLIYYSQIVNDFQKGDIAEGYSVSREKKESFPLTVTSAQKNPTAFYLCASSITSSGANVLTFGAGSRLTVL.